The sequence of this TCR beta chain was determined in a study of response to subunit inactivated influenza vaccine. Between the trimmed V and J ends, which lost 1 base and 4 bases, there was a span of 11 bases. The CDR3 is 15 residues long. Germline V gene lookup returns CDR1 SEHNR and CDR2 FQNEAQ (reference sequence). TCRdb redid the calling of the RT-PCR reads with MiXCR, one entry per CDR3 protein. In the table there are roughly 700,000 distinct CDR3 sequences, 15% to 19% of which are singletons. This specimen consisted of PBMCs from blood, obtained about 12 days after vaccination. The chain joins TRBV7-9 to TRBJ1-3; D unclear. The clonotype comes from a man aged 45-65 years who received an inactivated influenza vaccine. CDR3 sequence reads: CASSLVGRGGNTIYF. In DNA, the CDR3 is TGTGCCAGCAGCTTAGTAGGGCGAGGAGGAAACACCATATATTTT.